These 19 T cell receptor beta chains were all obtained from the same sample, sequenced in a study of OX40 agonist ivuxolimab in advanced cancers. Some clones are missing from TCRdb's copy, which holds only in-frame ones; the method was immunoSEQ multiplex PCR. This table holds about 74,000 clones, roughly 88% found once. Here the sequenced sample was CD4+ or CD8+ T cells sorted from blood, taken in a trial of the OX40 agonist ivuxolimab. These receptors originate from an adult with an advanced solid tumor such as melanoma, head and neck, liver or kidney cancer.

This clone has just a few counts. The chain joins TRBV7-2 to TRBJ2-5; D perhaps matches TRBD2 (7 bases). This CDR3 is built from 16 residues. V shed 4 bases and J shed 5 bases, with 20 bases lying between them. Germline values: CDR1 SGHTA, CDR2 FQGNSA. The CDR3 sequence is CASSSRGTPGGETQYF. CDR3 DNA sequence: TGTGCCAGCAGCTCGCGGGGGACCCCGGGGGGCGAGACCCAGTACTTC.

The V call is TRBV7-3, the J call TRBJ2-1, with 7 bases that match TRBD2. CDR3 length: 16 amino acids. In germline, CDR1 is SGHTA, CDR2 FQGTGA. The V and J ends lost 0 bases and 4 bases, in that order; junction bases with no gene match: 6. CDR3 nucleotides: TGTGCCAGCAGCTTAACTGGCGGGAGTAGGTACAATGAGCAGTTCTTC. It translates to CASSLTGGSRYNEQFF. The variable domain in full, completed from reference TRBV7-3 and TRBJ2-1, reads GAGVSQTPSNKVTEKGKYVELRCDPISGHTALYWYRQSLGQGPEFLIYFQGTGAADDSGLPNDRFFAVRPEGSVSTLKIQRTERGDSAVYLCASSLTGGSRYNEQFFGPGTRLTVL.

The chain uses TRBV9 and TRBJ2-7; D perhaps matches TRBD2 (6 bases). V shed 4 bases and J shed 6 bases, with 20 bases lying between them. Germline lookup yields CDR1 SGDLS and CDR2 YYNGEE. This CDR3 comprises 15 residues. CDR3 amino acids: CASSPVGGIPSEQYF. As DNA, the CDR3 is TGTGCCAGCAGCCCCGTCGGCGGGATTCCCTCCGAGCAGTACTTC.

A single count supports this clone. The chain combines TRBV18 with TRBJ2-1; D possibly corresponds to TRBD2 (5 bases). Germline loops: CDR1 KGHSH, CDR2 LQKENI. Trimming removed 3 bases from V and 9 bases from J, with 9 bases in between. The CDR3 spans 12 residues. The CDR3 protein is CASSPPRGEQFF. CDR3 nucleotides: TGTGCCAGCTCACCCCCACGGGGTGAGCAGTTCTTC.

V gene TRBV18 combines with J gene TRBJ2-2, with 9 bases lining up with TRBD2. The CDR3 extends over 15 amino acids. Per germline, CDR1 KGHSH and CDR2 LQKENI. V shed 3 bases and J 4 bases; nucleotides not matched to a gene: 3. CDR3 amino acids: CASSPGTSLTGELFF. The CDR3 DNA reads as TGTGCCAGCTCACCGGGGACTAGCCTCACCGGGGAGCTGTTTTTT.

This clone was found once. This rearrangement joins TRBV6-6 to TRBJ2-7, with 10 bases fitting TRBD2. The trim removed 4 bases at V and 4 bases at J, leaving 7 bases unmatched. CDR1 MNHNY and CDR2 SVGAGI come from the germline V gene (reference sequence). This CDR3 spans 15 amino acids. CDR3 amino acids: CASSLSSGRGYEQYF. CDR3 coding DNA: TGTGCCAGCAGTTTGTCTAGCGGGAGAGGGTACGAGCAGTACTTC.

The chain joins TRBV5-1 to TRBJ1-2; no definite D call. Trimming stripped 1 base from V and 3 bases from J, with 22 bases between. The CDR3 has 18 amino acids. From germline, CDR1 is SGHRS and CDR2 YFSETQ. This CDR3 is CASSLPLKQGLTHYGYTF. The CDR3, as DNA: TGCGCCAGCAGCTTGCCCCTGAAACAAGGACTGACTCACTATGGCTACACCTTC. The entire variable domain, with the rest obtained from reference TRBV5-1 and TRBJ1-2, is as follows: KAGVTQTPRYLIKTRGQQVTLSCSPISGHRSVSWYQQTPGQGLQFLFEYFSETQRNKGNFPGRFSGRQFSNSRSEMNVSTLELGDSALYLCASSLPLKQGLTHYGYTFGSGTRLTVV.

The rearrangement links TRBV7-9 to TRBJ2-5; 7 nucleotides match TRBD1. V shed 5 bases and J 7 bases; nucleotides not matched to a gene: 13. Per the germline V gene, CDR1 is SEHNR and CDR2 is FQNEAQ (reference sequence). This CDR3 contains 15 residues. In DNA, the CDR3 is TGTGCCAGCAGCAACCTAGACAGGGCTCGAGGGACCCAGTACTTC. The encoded protein is CASSNLDRARGTQYF.

The rearrangement uses TRBV19 and TRBJ2-5; either TRBD1 or TRBD2 may supply D (5 bases each). V lost 8 bases to trimming and J lost 5 bases, with 18 bases between them. This CDR3 contains 14 residues. CDR1 and CDR2 from the germline V gene are LNHDA and SQIVND (reference sequence). CDR3 protein: CASQPLGEPETQYF. The DNA of the CDR3 is TGTGCCAGTCAGCCTTTAGGGGAGCCGGAGACCCAGTACTTC.

The chain couples TRBV19 to TRBJ2-3; 7 bases match TRBD2. The V and J ends lost 4 bases and 6 bases, in that order; junction bases with no gene match: 4. Germline-derived CDR1 and CDR2 are LNHDA and SQIVND (reference sequence). This CDR3 has 13 residues. The CDR3 nucleotides read TGTGCCAGTAGTACCGGGAGGACTGATACGCAGTATTTT. Its protein product is CASSTGRTDTQYF. Combining the CDR3 with reference TRBV19 and TRBJ2-3 gives the whole variable domain DGGITQSPKYLFRKEGQNVTLSCEQNLNHDAMYWYRQDPGQGLRLIYYSQIVNDFQKGDIAEGYSVSREKKESFPLTVTSAQKNPTAFYLCASSTGRTDTQYFGPGTRLTVL.

The V call is TRBV10-1, the J call TRBJ2-3, with TRBD2 matching 9 bases. J gave up 0 bases and V 8 bases, and 9 bases lay outside the gene matches. The CDR3 contains 16 residues. The germline gives CDR1 WNHNN, CDR2 SYGVQD (reference sequence). CDR3 in amino acids: CASYRLAGPSTDTQYF. The CDR3 DNA reads TGCGCCAGCTACCGCCTAGCGGGGCCTAGCACAGATACGCAGTATTTT.

V usage is TRBV11-2 and J usage is TRBJ2-3, with 11 nucleotides matching TRBD1. V trimming: 3 bases; J trimming: 0 bases; junction bases outside the gene matches: 2. Germline assignment: CDR1 SGHAT and CDR2 FQNNGV. CDR3 length equals 16 residues. CDR3 bases: TGTGCCAGCAGCTTTGGGACAGGGGGAAGCACAGATACGCAGTATTTT. Translating it yields CASSFGTGGSTDTQYF.

The V and J genes are TRBV11-3 and TRBJ2-5, with 8 bases fitting TRBD2. V lost 1 base to trimming and J lost 4 bases; unmatched junction nucleotides: 5. The CDR3 loop spans 15 amino acids. In germline, CDR1 is SGHNT, CDR2 YENEEA. The CDR3 reads CASSLAAGDLETQYF. CDR3 DNA: TGTGCCAGCAGCTTAGCAGCGGGAGATCTAGAGACCCAGTACTTC.

This sequence joins TRBV4-1 and TRBJ2-7, with D unresolved. Germline V CDR1 and CDR2: MGHRA, YSYEKL. This CDR3 spans 14 amino acids. The germline V and J ends were trimmed by 1 base and 4 bases, with 11 bases remaining between them. The CDR3 DNA follows: TGCGCCAGCAGCCAAGGTCCACAGACATACGAGCAGTACTTC. As protein: CASSQGPQTYEQYF.

The chain links TRBV28 to TRBJ2-7, with TRBD2 identical over 8 bases. The CDR3 covers 16 residues. From germline, CDR1 is MDHEN and CDR2 SYDVKM. V dropped 5 bases and J dropped 2; count of bases not matched to a gene: 11. For the CDR3, the DNA is TGTGCCAGCAGTCCCGGTATCGGACTAGCACCCTACGAGCAGTACTTC. Protein: CASSPGIGLAPYEQYF.

This clone was picked up one time. The rearrangement uses TRBV5-1 and TRBJ1-2, with D unclear. With 5 bases removed from V and 2 bases from J, the gap between germline ends came to 7 bases. The germline gives CDR1 SGHRS, CDR2 YFSETQ. This CDR3 has 12 residues. The CDR3 spells CASRPGNYGYTF. The CDR3 nucleotides read TGCGCCAGCAGACCTGGGAACTATGGCTACACCTTC.

The rearrangement uses TRBV28 and TRBJ2-7; the D gene is possibly TRBD2 (6 bases). The ends were cut back, 6 bases at V and 3 bases at J, with 15 bases in the middle. From germline, CDR1 is MDHEN and CDR2 SYDVKM. The CDR3 is 14 residues long. The DNA of the CDR3 is TGTGCCAGCAGGGTGGGGGGAACAGGCTACGAGCAGTACTTC. Its translation is CASRVGGTGYEQYF.

This clone was counted only a few times. The CDR3 nucleotides read TGTGCCAGCAGCTTATATGGTGGCACAGATACGCAGTATTTT. This codes for CASSLYGGTDTQYF. The V and J genes are TRBV7-9 and TRBJ2-3; D is ambiguous. V was trimmed by 2 bases and J by 1 base, leaving 7 bases between them. CDR1 is SEHNR and CDR2 is FQNEAQ in the germline V gene (reference sequence). The CDR3 spans 14 residues.

The V call is TRBV2, the J call TRBJ2-5, with TRBD2 matching over 7 bases. Germline values: CDR1 SNHLY, CDR2 FYNNEI. V shed 7 bases, J shed 5 bases, and the junction held 10 bases outside the gene matches. This CDR3 is built from 14 residues. In DNA, the CDR3 is TGTGCCAGCATTGCCGGGACTAATCGGGAGACCCAGTACTTC. This codes for CASIAGTNRETQYF. The whole variable domain, remainder taken from reference TRBV2 and TRBJ2-5, is EPEVTQTPSHQVTQMGQEVILRCVPISNHLYFYWYRQILGQKVEFLVSFYNNEISEKSEIFDDQFSVERPDGSNFTLKIRSTKLEDSAMYFCASIAGTNRETQYFGPGTRLLVL.